This T cell receptor (beta chain) is from a study of identical twins. Trimming pared 0 bases from V and 2 bases from J, leaving 11 bases between. This CDR3 region has 15 residues. CDR1 and CDR2 from the germline V gene are SGHKS and YYEKEE (reference sequence). Via MiXCR, TCRdb re-called the 5' RACE reads, giving one row per CDR3 protein. The sample carries 280,000 or so distinct CDR3 sequences, more than 6.5% recorded once. The same sample was also used in a study of yellow fever vaccine responses in identical twins.

Sequences were obtained from memory (CD45RO+) T cells sorted from blood. The clonotype comes from a young woman in good health. J is TRBJ1-2 and V is TRBV5-5, with D hard to call. CDR3 sequence (DNA): TGTGCCAGCAGCTTGGGGGCAGTCGGCAACTATGGCTACACCTTC. It is translated as CASSLGAVGNYGYTF.